One and the same sample provided the 11 T cell receptor beta chains below, sequenced in a study of blood T cells in healthy people across ages. It was with a sample-barcoded 5' primer and a J-beta primer mix that a second PCR of roughly 6 to 11 cycles was run. One entry per CDR3 protein results from TCRdb running MiXCR on the 5' RACE reads. The sample yields about 1 million distinct CDR3 sequences, 40% to 50% seen once. Sequenced material: blood. Receptor source: a woman in her fifties or sixties in good health.

A few counts support this clonotype. The chain recombines TRBV3-1 with TRBJ2-4; D is unresolved. Germline-derived CDR1 and CDR2 are LGHDT and YNNKEL (reference sequence). V lost 2 bases, J lost 0 bases, and 8 bases lay in between. The CDR3 loop spans 15 amino acids. In DNA, the CDR3 is TGTGCCAGCAGCCAATTGGCGTTAGCCAAAAACATTCAGTACTTC. Translation: CASSQLALAKNIQYF.

The J gene is TRBJ1-5, the V gene TRBV2; D call uncertain. Looked up from germline, CDR1 is SNHLY and CDR2 is FYNNEI. Between the trimmed V and J ends, which lost 5 bases and 0 bases, there was a span of 11 bases. The CDR3 runs 15 residues. CDR3 amino acids: CASSPPGVSNQPQHF. The CDR3 DNA reads TGTGCCAGCAGTCCGCCTGGTGTTAGCAATCAGCCCCAGCATTTT.

The V gene is TRBV28, the J gene TRBJ2-7; TRBD1 aligns across 8 bases. V trimming: 5 bases; J trimming: 3 bases; junction bases outside the gene matches: 6. The CDR3 loop spans 14 amino acids. Germline V lookup: CDR1 MDHEN, CDR2 SYDVKM. The CDR3 region is CASSRADRGYEQYF. In DNA form, the CDR3 reads TGTGCCAGCAGTCGCGCAGACAGGGGCTACGAGCAGTACTTC.

The V gene is TRBV29-1, the J gene TRBJ2-7; D is perhaps TRBD1 (6 bases). Germline V gene sequence: CDR1 SQVTM, CDR2 ANQGSEA. Trimming took 3 bases from V and 0 from J, leaving 12 bases between them. This CDR3 contains 14 residues. CDR3 amino acids: CSVDSGTLSYEQYF. The CDR3 DNA reads as TGCAGCGTTGATTCGGGGACACTCTCCTACGAGCAGTACTTC.

The chain combines TRBV6-1 with TRBJ2-7; D not certain. Trimming cost V 2 bases and J 3 bases, with 14 bases left between them. This CDR3 has 15 amino acids. CDR1 is MNHNS and CDR2 is SASEGT in the germline V gene. DNA of the CDR3: TGTGCCAGCAGTGAACTGGTGGGTAGAAACTACGAGCAGTACTTC. Protein: CASSELVGRNYEQYF.

The V gene is TRBV20-1, the J gene TRBJ2-1; D is uncertain. The V end lost 6 bases, the J end lost 12 bases, and 12 bases lay between the germline ends. The CDR3 runs 10 residues. Germline CDR1 reads DFQATT; CDR2 reads SNEGSKA (reference sequence). Here the CDR3 reads CSAAHERQFF. CDR3 coding DNA: TGCAGTGCCGCGCATGAGAGGCAGTTCTTC.

This clonotype was counted between two and nine times. The chain joins TRBV9 to TRBJ2-1, with 10 bases identical to TRBD1. V trimming: 3 bases; J trimming: 8 bases; junction bases outside the gene matches: 2. The CDR3 is made up of 13 amino acids. Germline V CDR1 and CDR2: SGDLS, YYNGEE. Here the CDR3 DNA reads TGTGCCAGCAGCGACGGGACAGGGGATGAGCAGTTCTTC. Protein sequence: CASSDGTGDEQFF.

The V gene is TRBV9, the J gene TRBJ2-3, with D hard to call. The V gene's germline CDR1 is SGDLS and CDR2 YYNGEE. The CDR3 has 13 residues. Trimming took 3 bases from V and 2 from J, leaving 7 bases between them. In nucleotides, the CDR3 is TGTGCCAGCAGCGCTAGTCCCACAGATACGCAGTATTTT. Its protein is CASSASPTDTQYF.

The chain uses TRBV20-1 and TRBJ1-2; D remains ambiguous. Trimming stripped 3 bases from V and 0 bases from J, with 11 bases between. Germline V lookup: CDR1 DFQATT, CDR2 SNEGSKA (reference sequence). The CDR3 covers 14 residues. This CDR3 is CSAREGTSNYGYTF. DNA for the CDR3: TGCAGTGCTAGGGAGGGCACATCTAACTATGGCTACACCTTC.

This clonotype was observed a handful of times. CDR3 sequence reads: CATSRDLPGPLRGQFF. CDR3 in DNA: TGTGCCACCAGCAGAGATCTTCCAGGCCCCTTGAGGGGGCAGTTCTTC. The chain combines TRBV15 with TRBJ2-1, with D possibly called TRBD1 or TRBD2 (5 bases each). V was trimmed by 0 bases and J by 12 bases, leaving 21 bases between them. Germline assignment: CDR1 LNHNV and CDR2 YYDKDF (reference sequence). CDR3 length: 16 amino acids.

This chain connects TRBV20-1 to TRBJ2-7; no firm D call. The end of the DNA fits TRBJ2-5 better, so the J call may be wrong. The CDR3 contains 13 residues. Germline-derived CDR1 and CDR2 are DFQATT and SNEGSKA (reference sequence). The CDR3 DNA sequence: TGCAGTGCCGTCGACGACATACCAGAGACCCAGTACTTC. Amino acid sequence: CSAVDDIPETQYF.